This TCR beta chain came from a study of sequential checkpoint blockade in melanoma. For the study at large: Some 90 pretreatment tumor DNA samples were TCRβ immunosequenced. General study results and limits: Response in arm A was associated with pretreatment TIL clonality.

Treatment here: randomized to nivolumab then ipilimumab (arm A) or the reverse (arm B). Repertoires were generated with immunoSEQ multiplex PCR, while TCRdb's copy carries only in-frame clones and drops some. The repertoire has some 8,000 clones, roughly 30% of them found once; the top ten carry 5.4%. The CDR3 has 16 residues. Germline V lookup: CDR1 SGHNT, CDR2 YENEEA. Trimming took 5 bases from V and 4 from J; bases not matched to a gene: 13. Sample share makes this clone medium-sized. Its antigen is unknown. J is TRBJ1-1 and V is TRBV11-3; TRBD1 matches at 7 bases. The starting material was tumor tissue (inferred from file names), obtained from a patient given nivolumab and ipilimumab in sequence. The clonotype originates from a human donor with melanoma. Here the CDR3 DNA reads TGTGCCAGCAGCCAGGACAGGATAGGCAAGGGCACTGAAGCTTTCTTT. Translated: CASSQDRIGKGTEAFF.